The rows below give T cell receptor beta chains drawn from one sample of a study of blood T cell repertoires in COVID-19. Clones were sequenced by immunoSEQ multiplex PCR, and TCRdb holds only the in-frame ones, with some missing. The table has some 100,000 clones, about 85% seen once. Sequenced: peripheral blood. These receptors all stem from a woman between 70 and 85 years old with active or convalescent COVID-19. The CDR3 runs from the conserved cysteine through the conserved F or W. The D gene is left open where the match is weak. Where a row states a size, it is once, few, many or the class of an expanded clone; other rows omit it.

d_gene | len | j_gene | v_gene | abundance | CDR3nt | CDR3aa
NA | 12 | TRBJ2-7 | TRBV10-2 | NA | TGCGCCAGCAGTGAGCAGGGCTCCGAGCAGTACTTC | CASSEQGSEQYF
TRBD1 | 15 | TRBJ1-5 | TRBV9 | once | TGTGCCAGCAGCGTAGGACAGGGCGGGGATCAGCCCCAGCATTTT | CASSVGQGGDQPQHF
TRBD2 | 15 | TRBJ2-2 | TRBV14 | NA | TGTGCCAGCAGCCAAGTTAGCGGGGGGACCGGGGAGCTGTTTTTT | CASSQVSGGTGELFF
NA | 14 | TRBJ1-6 | TRBV5-4 | NA | TGTGCCAGCAGCAGACCAGGCTGGGATTCACCCCTCCACTTT | CASSRPGWDSPLHF
TRBD1 | 15 | TRBJ1-3 | TRBV18 | NA | TGTGCCAGCTCACTTGGACAGGGCGAGGGAAACACCATATATTTT | CASSLGQGEGNTIYF
NA | 14 | TRBJ2-7 | TRBV7-2 | NA | TGTGCCAGCAGCTTCGTACAGGGTGCCTACGAGCAGTACTTC | CASSFVQGAYEQYF
TRBD1 | 15 | TRBJ1-1 | TRBV6-6 | NA | TGTGCCAGCAGTTACTTAGGACAGGGGGACACTGAAGCTTTCTTT | CASSYLGQGDTEAFF
NA | 15 | TRBJ2-3 | TRBV27 | NA | TGTGCCAGCAGTTTACAGGCTTGGAGGGCAGATACGCAGTATTTT | CASSLQAWRADTQYF
NA | 16 | TRBJ1-1 | TRBV23-1 | NA | TGCGCCAGCAGTCAATCATTTAACAGGGAATACACTGAAGCTTTCTTT | CASSQSFNREYTEAFF
NA | 14 | TRBJ1-2 | TRBV19 | NA | TGTGCCAGTAGTACCCGGGATGCAACCTATGGCTACACCTTC | CASSTRDATYGYTF
TRBD1 | 21 | TRBJ2-3 | TRBV19 | NA | TGTGCCAGTAGTATAGGAATTAGGACAGGGGGCGTCCAATTTCACACAGATACGCAGTATTTT | CASSIGIRTGGVQFHTDTQYF
TRBD1 | 14 | TRBJ1-5 | TRBV10-1 | NA | TGCGCCAGCATTGAGACAGGGAACAATCAGCCCCAGCATTTT | CASIETGNNQPQHF
NA | 15 | TRBJ1-4 | TRBV19 | NA | TGTGCCAGTAGTTGGGGAGGGGTTGAAGGAGAAAAACTGTTTTTT | CASSWGGVEGEKLFF
TRBD1 | 16 | TRBJ1-5 | TRBV24-1 | NA | TGTGCCACCAGTGGGAAAGGACAGGGGAGCAATCAGCCCCAGCATTTT | CATSGKGQGSNQPQHF
NA | 13 | TRBJ2-2 | TRBV5-1 | NA | TGCGCCAGCAGCTTACGTGAGACCGGGGAGCTGTTTTTT | CASSLRETGELFF
TRBD2 | 15 | TRBJ2-2 | TRBV6-5 | NA | TGTGCCAGCAGCTCCAGCGGGGGGAACACCGGGGAGCTGTTTTTT | CASSSSGGNTGELFF
TRBD1 | 14 | TRBJ2-1 | TRBV7-2 | NA | TGTGCCAGCAACGGACAGGGGGCATTGTATGAGCAGTTCTTC | CASNGQGALYEQFF